Listed below are T cell receptor beta chains from one sample, sequenced in a study of vaccination effects on CD4 cells after COVID-19. Assay: immunoSEQ multiplex PCR; the TCRdb copy retains only in-frame clones and omits some. The data show about 14,000 clones, roughly 80% seen once. Their target antigens are unknown. The starting material was CD4+ T cells from PBMCs cultured with SARS-CoV-2 spike peptides, obtained after COVID-19 vaccination. These receptors were collected from a human donor who had a prior SARS-CoV-2 infection. Both conserved end residues are part of each CDR3. The D gene is left open where the match is weak. Rows may omit the clone size; those that give it use once, few, many or a size class.

>TRBJ1-2|TRBD1|TRBV2|-
CASTRDRNYGYTF
TGTGCCAGCACCCGGGACAGAAACTATGGCTACACCTTC
>TRBJ1-2|-|TRBV4-3|-
CASSQGGSGGWGLYGYTF
TGCGCCAGCAGCCAAGGGGGGAGTGGGGGATGGGGGCTCTATGGCTACACCTTC
>TRBJ2-4|-|TRBV7-2|-
CASSPPGIRGDNKYF
TGTGCCAGCAGCCCTCCGGGGATTAGGGGGGACAACAAGTACTTC
>TRBJ2-2|-|TRBV6-5|few
CASRIASTGELFF
TGTGCCAGCAGGATAGCGTCGACCGGGGAGCTGTTTTTT
>TRBJ2-2|-|TRBV4-1|-
CASSQAVGGYGELFF
TGCGCCAGCAGCCAAGCAGTGGGCGGCTACGGGGAGCTGTTTTTT
>TRBJ2-7|TRBD1|TRBV6-5|-
CASRYDRGAYEQYF
TGTGCCAGCAGATATGACAGGGGAGCGTACGAGCAGTACTTC
>TRBJ1-3|TRBD1|TRBV7-2|-
CASSLRGGARGHSGNTIYF
TGTGCCAGCAGCTTAAGAGGGGGCGCACGAGGTCACTCTGGAAACACCATATATTTT
>TRBJ1-2|-|TRBV27|-
CASSPTGRHGYTF
TGTGCCAGCAGTCCCACAGGGCGTCATGGCTACACCTTC
>TRBJ2-2|-|TRBV12-5|once
CASGPLTGRYTGELFF
TGTGCTAGTGGTCCACTGACAGGGAGGTACACCGGGGAGCTGTTTTTT
>TRBJ2-7|-|TRBV5-4|-
CATQTGDRREQYF
TGTGCCACCCAAACGGGGGATCGGCGCGAGCAGTACTTC
>TRBJ2-7|-|TRBV7-8|-
CASTRAGGFYEQYF
TGTGCCAGCACCCGAGCCGGCGGGTTCTACGAGCAGTACTTC
>TRBJ2-3|-|TRBV4-2|once
CASSLFTTVFSDTQYF
TGTGCCAGCAGCCTATTTACCACCGTCTTTTCGGATACGCAGTATTTT
>TRBJ2-2|-|TRBV11-3|-
CASSLKGWGRTNTGELFF
TGTGCCAGCAGCTTAAAGGGATGGGGACGGACGAACACCGGGGAGCTGTTTTTT
>TRBJ2-5|TRBD2|TRBV3-1/TRBV3-2|-
CASSPSGGAWETQYF
TGTGCCAGCAGCCCTAGCGGGGGGGCCTGGGAGACCCAGTACTTC
>TRBJ2-5|-|TRBV5-1|-
CASSLRAGSETQYF
TGCGCCAGCAGCTTAAGGGCGGGGAGTGAGACCCAGTACTTC
>TRBJ1-2|-|TRBV5-5|-
CASSFTASDGYTF
TGTGCCAGCAGCTTTACCGCTTCTGATGGCTACACCTTC
>TRBJ2-4|-|TRBV5-5|-
CASSLAGILSLAKNIQYF
TGTGCCAGCAGCTTGGCGGGGATTCTGAGTCTAGCCAAAAACATTCAGTACTTC
>TRBJ1-3|-|TRBV6-1|once
CASSETPGAGNTIYF
TGTGCCAGCAGTGAAACCCCAGGGGCCGGAAACACCATATATTTT
>TRBJ2-2|-|TRBV5-1|-
CASSLAYGGNTGELFF
TGCGCCAGCAGCTTGGCCTACGGGGGGAACACCGGGGAGCTGTTTTTT
>TRBJ2-7|TRBD2|TRBV28|-
CASSLGLAGVYEQYF
TGTGCCAGCAGTTTAGGACTAGCGGGAGTTTACGAGCAGTACTTC
>TRBJ1-4|TRBD1|TRBV9|-
CASSATGGWGDEKLFF
TGTGCCAGCAGCGCGACAGGGGGCTGGGGGGATGAAAAACTGTTTTTT
>TRBJ2-3|-|TRBV29-1|-
CSVVGAGTDTQYF
TGCAGCGTTGTGGGCGCCGGCACAGATACGCAGTATTTT
>TRBJ2-2|-|TRBV7-3|-
CASSLRGGTGELFF
TGTGCCAGCAGCTTAAGGGGCGGGACCGGGGAGCTGTTTTTT
>TRBJ2-3|-|TRBV11-2|-
CASSLDRRGDTQYF
TGTGCCAGCAGCTTAGATCGCAGGGGCGATACGCAGTATTTT
>TRBJ2-7|-|TRBV6-2/TRBV6-3|once
CASSYSKGLLRTDYEQYF
TGTGCCAGCAGTTACTCGAAGGGGCTACTAAGGACAGACTACGAGCAGTACTTC
>TRBJ1-2|-|TRBV6-4|medium-sized
CARALNTF
TGTGCCAGGGCCCTAAACACCTTC
>TRBJ1-3|-|TRBV30|-
CAWSVNWRNTIYF
TGTGCCTGGAGTGTTAATTGGCGAAACACCATATATTTT
>TRBJ1-4|TRBD1|TRBV15|-
CATSIRTGGNEKLFF
TGTGCCACCAGCATCAGGACAGGGGGTAATGAAAAACTGTTTTTT
>TRBJ2-3|-|TRBV5-4|-
CASSLAPRRSDTQYF
TGTGCCAGCAGCCTGGCACCTAGGCGATCAGATACGCAGTATTTT
>TRBJ2-1|TRBD2|TRBV7-2|-
CASSPTSGRDEQFF
TGTGCCAGCAGCCCGACTAGCGGGAGGGATGAGCAGTTCTTC
>TRBJ1-5|TRBD1|TRBV2|-
CASSGDRGYQPQHF
TGTGCCAGCAGCGGGGACAGGGGATATCAGCCCCAGCATTTT
>TRBJ1-1|-|TRBV18|-
CASSPRMEGTDTEAFF
TGTGCCAGCTCACCACGTATGGAGGGGACGGACACTGAAGCTTTCTTT
>TRBJ1-1|-|TRBV19|-
CASSISHKGTEAFF
TGTGCCAGTAGTATAAGTCACAAGGGCACTGAAGCTTTCTTT
>TRBJ1-1|-|TRBV18|-
CASSPPGNTEAFF
TGTGCCAGCTCACCACCAGGGAATACTGAAGCTTTCTTT
>TRBJ1-2|-|TRBV2|-
CASSEAGGVYGYTF
TGTGCCAGCAGTGAAGCGGGGGGGGTCTATGGCTACACCTTC
>TRBJ2-5|-|TRBV5-4|-
CASSLWGSQETQYF
TGTGCCAGCAGCCTCTGGGGCAGCCAAGAGACCCAGTACTTC
>TRBJ2-3|-|TRBV11-2|-
CASSLDLSGDTQYF
TGTGCCAGCAGCTTAGATCTCTCGGGAGATACGCAGTATTTT
>TRBJ2-1|TRBD2|TRBV5-1|-
CASSPSLAGHYNEQFF
TGCGCCAGCAGCCCCTCACTAGCGGGCCACTACAATGAGCAGTTCTTC
>TRBJ2-7|-|TRBV6-5|-
CASSYDPKGLNEQYF
TGTGCCAGCAGTTACGACCCCAAGGGACTCAACGAGCAGTACTTC
>TRBJ1-1|-|TRBV30|-
CAWSVGSGAFF
TGTGCCTGGAGTGTAGGGTCTGGGGCTTTCTTT
>TRBJ2-3|TRBD1|TRBV7-3|-
CASSSLPTGGMGTDTQYF
TGTGCCAGCAGCTCCCTCCCAACAGGGGGAATGGGCACAGATACGCAGTATTTT
>TRBJ1-2|-|TRBV10-3|-
CAISESGRGGGYTF
TGTGCCATCAGTGAGTCTGGCAGGGGTGGTGGCTACACCTTC
>TRBJ1-5|-|TRBV5-8|-
CASSLFGQTSNQPQHF
TGTGCCAGCAGCTTGTTTGGCCAGACAAGCAATCAGCCCCAGCATTTT
>TRBJ2-7|TRBD2|TRBV15|-
CATTRLGLAGVEQYF
TGTGCCACCACCCGCCTAGGGCTAGCGGGAGTGGAGCAGTACTTC
>TRBJ2-5|-|TRBV14|-
CASSQGAGLETQYF
TGTGCCAGCAGCCAAGGCGCAGGGTTAGAGACCCAGTACTTC
>TRBJ2-2|TRBD1|TRBV6-2/TRBV6-3|-
CASSYSTTGLTGELFF
TGTGCCAGCAGTTACTCAACGACAGGGCTGACCGGGGAGCTGTTTTTT
>TRBJ1-2|-|TRBV2|medium-sized
CASRTENYGYTF
TGTGCCAGCAGGACAGAGAACTATGGCTACACCTTC
>TRBJ2-2|-|TRBV6-5|-
CASSLTANTGELFF
TGTGCCAGCAGCCTAACTGCGAACACCGGGGAGCTGTTTTTT
>TRBJ1-2|TRBD1|TRBV6-6|-
CASSKQGDYGYTF
TGTGCCAGCAGTAAACAGGGGGACTATGGCTACACCTTC
>TRBJ2-3|TRBD2|TRBV5-5|once
CASSLVWGLAGSTDTQYF
TGTGCCAGCAGCTTGGTTTGGGGACTAGCGGGTTCCACAGATACGCAGTATTTT
>TRBJ2-3|-|TRBV4-1|-
CASSPVGFSTDTQYF
TGCGCCAGCAGCCCTGTGGGATTTAGCACAGATACGCAGTATTTT
>TRBJ2-1|-|TRBV15|-
CATSRESPSLGDEQFF
TGTGCCACCAGCAGAGAGTCGCCCTCTCTAGGCGATGAGCAGTTCTTC
>TRBJ2-5|TRBD2|TRBV10-1|-
CASSLGGRWETQYF
TGCGCCAGCAGTCTCGGGGGGAGGTGGGAGACCCAGTACTTC
>TRBJ1-3|-|TRBV7-9|-
CASSSLRGRRNTIYF
TGTGCCAGCAGTTCCCTCCGGGGGCGGCGAAACACCATATATTTT
>TRBJ2-3|-|TRBV4-3|-
CASSQIIGLDTQYF
TGCGCCAGCAGCCAAATAATAGGGTTGGATACGCAGTATTTT
>TRBJ2-7|-|TRBV27|once
CASSLYRGDSYEQYF
TGTGCCAGCAGTTTATACCGCGGGGACTCCTACGAGCAGTACTTC
>TRBJ1-1|-|TRBV2|-
CASKRQGGMDTEAFF
TGTGCCAGCAAGAGGCAGGGTGGAATGGACACTGAAGCTTTCTTT
>TRBJ2-3|-|TRBV11-2|once
CASTQRSADTQYF
TGTGCCAGCACGCAGAGGAGCGCAGATACGCAGTATTTT
>TRBJ1-4|-|TRBV7-3|-
CASSSGVGEKLFF
TGTGCCAGCAGCTCCGGGGTAGGGGAAAAACTGTTTTTT
>TRBJ2-1|-|TRBV5-5|-
CASSLQTSSYNEQFF
TGTGCCAGCAGCTTGCAGACAAGCTCCTACAATGAGCAGTTCTTC